One and the same sample provided the 25 T cell receptor beta chains below, sequenced in a study of shared clonotypes between healthy human individuals. Data came from immunoSEQ multiplex PCR; TCRdb stores just in-frame clones and leaves some out. The table shows 2 million to 2.5 million clones, with roughly 93% occurring only once. Input material: naive CD4+ T cells from PBMCs. The subset: CD45RA+ positively selected. The receptors originated from a man aged 18 to 29 in good health. Some clones in this sample may be carry-over from other donors' samples.

The rearrangement uses TRBV19 and TRBJ1-2; no clear D. The germline V gene encodes CDR1 LNHDA and CDR2 SQIVND (reference sequence). Trimming removed 6 bases from V and 3 bases from J, with 14 bases in between. The CDR3 has 14 residues. The chain's CDR3 is CASSGGSHHYGYTF. DNA of the CDR3: TGTGCCAGTAGCGGAGGGTCCCATCACTATGGCTACACCTTC. Looking up the rest from reference TRBV19 and TRBJ1-2 gives the full variable domain: DGGITQSPKYLFRKEGQNVTLSCEQNLNHDAMYWYRQDPGQGLRLIYYSQIVNDFQKGDIAEGYSVSREKKESFPLTVTSAQKNPTAFYLCASSGGSHHYGYTFGSGTRLTVV.

The chain couples TRBV5-4 to TRBJ1-2; 7 bases agree with TRBD1. Germline V lookup: CDR1 SGHNT, CDR2 YYREEE (reference sequence). The trim removed 1 base at V and 8 bases at J, leaving 11 bases unmatched. The CDR3 runs to 15 residues. DNA for the CDR3: TGTGCCAGCAGCTTGCCCGGGACAGCAATTGTGGGCTACACCTTC. Protein product: CASSLPGTAIVGYTF.

The V gene is TRBV20-1, the J gene TRBJ1-2; D not resolved. Deletions cut 1 base from V and 10 bases from J, with 7 bases between. The CDR3 totals 10 residues. CDR1 is DFQATT and CDR2 is SNEGSKA in the germline V gene (reference sequence). CDR3 amino acids: CSARAQDYTF. CDR3 nucleotides: TGCAGTGCTAGAGCTCAAGACTACACCTTC.

The chain recombines TRBV28 with TRBJ2-5, with 12 bases matching TRBD2. With V trimmed by 5 bases and J by 3 bases, 4 bases remained unmatched. CDR1 MDHEN and CDR2 SYDVKM come from the germline V gene. The CDR3 totals 15 residues. As DNA, the CDR3 is TGTGCCAGCAGTGGACTAGCGGGAAGAGAAGAGACCCAGTACTTC. This gives the protein CASSGLAGREETQYF.

J is TRBJ2-1 and V is TRBV20-1; D is ambiguous. Trimming removed 5 bases at V and 5 bases at J, with 7 bases between. Germline CDR1 reads DFQATT; CDR2 reads SNEGSKA (reference sequence). The CDR3 has 11 amino acids. CDR3 sequence reads: CSARSDNEQFF. The CDR3 DNA reads as TGCAGTGCTCGCAGTGACAATGAGCAGTTCTTC.

The J gene is TRBJ2-6, the V gene TRBV7-2; D not certain. Germline V lookup: CDR1 SGHTA, CDR2 FQGNSA. The CDR3 runs to 15 residues. Trimming removed 4 bases at V and 0 bases at J, with 7 bases between. Here the CDR3 reads CASSSTGSGANVLTF. The CDR3, as DNA: TGTGCCAGCAGCTCCACGGGCTCTGGGGCCAACGTCCTGACTTTC. Variable domain in full (rest from reference TRBV7-2 and TRBJ2-6): GAGVSQSPSNKVTEKGKDVELRCDPISGHTALYWYRQSLGQGLEFLIYFQGNSAPDKSGLPSDRFSAERTGGSVSTLTIQRTQQEDSAVYLCASSSTGSGANVLTFGAGSRLTVL.

The CDR3 DNA reads TGTGCCATCAGTGTAGGACAGGGCGTCGCGTCTGGAAACACCATATATTTT. It is translated as CAISVGQGVASGNTIYF. The V call is TRBV10-3, the J call TRBJ1-3; TRBD1 matches 8 bases. Germline values: CDR1 ENHRY, CDR2 SYGVKD. The junction had 9 bases not matched to a gene; V was cut back by 4 bases and J by 1 base. The CDR3 extends over 17 amino acids.

The CDR3 DNA reads as TGTGCCAGCAGCCCCAGCCGGGACAGCAGCCTTGGCGAGCAGTACTTC. Translation: CASSPSRDSSLGEQYF. This rearrangement joins TRBV7-7 to TRBJ2-7, with 7 bases lining up with TRBD1. The CDR3 is made up of 16 amino acids. V lost 5 bases to trimming and J lost 6 bases; unmatched junction nucleotides: 16. Germline V gene data show CDR1 as SSHAT and CDR2 as FNYEAQ (reference sequence).

This chain uses TRBV6-1 with TRBJ2-3; D unclear. Trimming left V 2 bases short and J 1 base short, with 10 bases between. CDR3 length: 15 residues. Germline CDR1 reads MNHNS; CDR2 reads SASEGT. CDR3 residues: CASSESLVRTDTQYF. In nucleotides, the CDR3 is TGTGCCAGCAGTGAAAGCCTGGTTCGCACAGATACGCAGTATTTT.

The chain carries TRBV7-2 and TRBJ2-5; D possibly uses TRBD1 or TRBD2 (7 bases each). The V and J ends lost 5 bases and 5 bases respectively, with 15 bases between them. CDR3 size: 14 residues. CDR1 is SGHTA, CDR2 FQGNSA, per germline. CDR3 sequence reads: CASSAYRGGETQYF. Here the CDR3 DNA reads TGTGCCAGCAGCGCCTACAGGGGAGGGGAGACCCAGTACTTC.

V and J are TRBV7-2 and TRBJ2-3; TRBD2 matches at 11 bases. CDR1 is SGHTA, CDR2 FQGNSA, per germline. Trimming cost V 8 bases and J 0 bases; bases outside gene matches: 13. This CDR3 is 18 amino acids long. CDR3 sequence reads: CASLGSTSGTMSTDTQYF. The DNA of the CDR3 is TGTGCCAGCTTAGGCTCGACTAGCGGGACCATGAGCACAGATACGCAGTATTTT.

Written as DNA, the CDR3 is TGTGCCAGCAGCCAAGGGGGGACGGGGGCACGAAATTCACCCCTCCACTTT. Protein sequence: CASSQGGTGARNSPLHF. V is TRBV4-2 and J is TRBJ1-6; perhaps TRBD1 as D (6 bases). This CDR3 contains 17 residues. The ends were cut back, 1 base at V and 7 bases at J, with 17 bases in the middle. Germline V gene lookup returns CDR1 LGHNA and CDR2 YNFKEQ.

This clone has only a few counts. The chain combines TRBV2 with TRBJ2-1, with unresolved D. The CDR3 runs 13 residues. The V end was cut by 7 bases, the J end by 15 bases, with 22 bases between. Germline V gene lookup returns CDR1 SNHLY and CDR2 FYNNEI. The CDR3: CASTSAASQAAFF. The CDR3, as DNA: TGTGCCAGCACCTCCGCGGCATCCCAGGCCGCGTTCTTC.

This sequence joins TRBV6-6 and TRBJ1-2, with D maybe TRBD1 (5 bases). The V end was cut by 6 bases, the J end by 5 bases, with 13 bases between. The CDR3 consists of 13 residues. Germline CDR1 and CDR2: MNHNY and SVGAGI (reference sequence). The DNA for the CDR3 is TGTGCCAGCAGCCCGGGGCAGATTTATGGCTACACCTTC. Translated: CASSPGQIYGYTF.

The J gene is TRBJ1-2, the V gene TRBV7-2; 9 bases line up with TRBD1. The germline V gene has CDR1 SGHTA and CDR2 FQGNSA. The junction had 19 bases not matched to a gene; V was cut back by 3 bases and J by 8 bases. This CDR3 contains 18 residues. CDR3 coding DNA: TGTGCCAGCAGCTTCATAAGGCCGGGACAGGGAACGTATCGCGGCTACACCTTC. The encoded protein is CASSFIRPGQGTYRGYTF.

The chain employs TRBV30 and TRBJ2-1; D unresolved. CDR3 length equals 14 residues. Germline assignment: CDR1 GTSNPN and CDR2 SVGIG (reference sequence). V was clipped by 4 bases and J by 5 bases, with 15 bases between them. CDR3 protein: CAWNGASLDNEQFF. As DNA, the CDR3 is TGTGCCTGGAATGGAGCCTCCCTTGACAATGAGCAGTTCTTC.

This clone was recorded once. The chain recombines TRBV2 with TRBJ2-6; no reliable D call. In germline, CDR1 is SNHLY, CDR2 FYNNEI. This CDR3 region has 16 residues. The V gene lost 3 bases and the J gene lost 0 bases, with 9 bases spanning the gap. CDR3: CASSDVSVSGANVLTF. The CDR3 coding sequence is TGTGCCAGCAGTGATGTAAGTGTCTCTGGGGCCAACGTCCTGACTTTC.

The chain is built from TRBV27 and TRBJ2-5; TRBD2 might be the D (5 bases). The CDR3 is 14 residues long. Germline CDR1 is MNHEY and CDR2 is SMNVEV (reference sequence). Trimming left V 6 bases short and J 2 bases short, with 13 bases between. CDR3 coding DNA: TGTGCCAGCAGCAGCCGGGAAGGTCAAGAGACCCAGTACTTC. Its protein product is CASSSREGQETQYF.

This rearrangement joins TRBV7-6 to TRBJ2-5; D call uncertain. Trimming left V 0 bases short and J 2 bases short, with 10 bases between. This CDR3 has 15 amino acids. Germline CDR1 and CDR2: SGHVS and FNYEAQ. The CDR3 sequence is CASSLAASRQETQYF. The CDR3 DNA sequence: TGTGCCAGCAGCTTAGCGGCCAGTCGGCAAGAGACCCAGTACTTC.

The DNA of the CDR3 is TGCGCCAGCAGCCGAGGACAGGGGTGGGACACTGAAGCTTTCTTT. Its translation is CASSRGQGWDTEAFF. The chain employs TRBV5-1 and TRBJ1-1, with 9 positions matching TRBD1. The CDR3 runs 15 residues. Germline CDR1 and CDR2: SGHRS and YFSETQ. Losses at the gene ends were 4 bases for V and 3 bases for J; bases not matched to a gene: 7.

V usage is TRBV28 and J usage is TRBJ2-7; the match to TRBD1 covers 9 bases. The V gene's germline CDR1 is MDHEN and CDR2 SYDVKM. J gave up 5 bases and V 10 bases, and 9 bases lay outside the gene matches. The CDR3 spans 13 residues. The CDR3 nucleotides are TGTGCCACCTACGGACAGGGGAGGAACGAGCAGTACTTC. It yields the protein CATYGQGRNEQYF.

The chain is built from TRBV6-1 and TRBJ2-7; TRBD2 aligns across 13 bases. This CDR3 spans 14 amino acids. The V and J ends lost 8 bases and 7 bases, in that order; junction bases with no gene match: 8. In germline, CDR1 is MNHNS, CDR2 SASEGT. Written as DNA, the CDR3 is TGTGCCAGCCGGGGGACTAGCGGGAAGGGGGAGCAGTACTTC. This translates into CASRGTSGKGEQYF.

The rearrangement uses TRBV6-1 and TRBJ2-7; a possible D gene is TRBD1 (5 bases). Germline values: CDR1 MNHNS, CDR2 SASEGT. The V end was cut by 5 bases, the J end by 6 bases, with 14 bases between. CDR3 length: 13 amino acids. CDR3 nucleotide sequence: TGTGCCAGCAGTAAAATCGCCCAGGGCGAGCAGTACTTC. Residues: CASSKIAQGEQYF.

The chain recombines TRBV10-3 with TRBJ2-1; no clear D gene. Trimming took 3 bases from V and 1 from J, leaving 10 bases between them. Germline loops: CDR1 ENHRY, CDR2 SYGVKD. The CDR3 is made up of 15 amino acids. The CDR3 sequence: CAISDNGRSYNEQFF. Here the CDR3 DNA reads TGTGCCATCAGTGATAACGGTCGATCCTACAATGAGCAGTTCTTC.

This chain links TRBV5-1 with TRBJ2-1, with D perhaps TRBD1 (6 bases). This CDR3 has 14 amino acids. Trimming left V 4 bases short and J 6 bases short, with 14 bases between. Germline V gene lookup returns CDR1 SGHRS and CDR2 YFSETQ. CDR3 nucleotide sequence: TGCGCCAGCAGCCGGGACGGGACACCCAATGAGCAGTTCTTC. Its protein product is CASSRDGTPNEQFF.